The 30 T cell receptor beta chains listed next were all sequenced from one sample in a study of regulatory T cells in long-lasting Graves disease. Noted time point: persistent/refractory GD, antithyroid drugs over 5 years with positive TRAb. The authors made the TCR library using RNA they extracted from PBMCs. Through Arm-PCR of CDR3 regions and iRepertoire HTBI primers, TCR beta libraries were built. TCRdb reprocessed the multiplex PCR reads via MiXCR and lists one record per CDR3 protein. The data contain about 290,000 distinct CDR3 sequences, roughly a fifth of them singletons. The material was peripheral blood mononuclear cells (PBMCs), obtained when the disease was refractory, from a patient treated with antithyroid drugs. These receptors were taken from a female donor with Graves disease.

This clonotype was recorded many times. The chain has TRBV18 and TRBJ2-5; TRBD1 matches at 11 bases. The V gene's germline CDR1 is KGHSH and CDR2 LQKENI. V lost 8 bases, J lost 5 bases, and 7 bases stayed unmatched. This CDR3 spans 14 amino acids. CDR3 in DNA: TGTGCCAGCAGCCCGGACAGGGGGCAGGAGACCCAGTACTTC. Protein product: CASSPDRGQETQYF. The full variable domain, its missing parts supplied by reference TRBV18 and TRBJ2-5, is NAGVMQNPRHLVRRRGQEARLRCSPMKGHSHVYWYRQLPEEGLKFMVYLQKENIIDESGMPKERFSAEFPKEGPSILRIQQVVRGDSAAYFCASSPDRGQETQYFGPGTRLLVL.

V gene TRBV7-9 combines with J gene TRBJ1-2; 10 nucleotides line up with TRBD1. Germline V CDR1 and CDR2: SEHNR, FQNEAQ (reference sequence). The CDR3 contains 13 residues. V was clipped by 0 bases and J by 8 bases; unmatched bases: 0. The CDR3 sequence is CASSLATGGGYTF. The CDR3 nucleotides are TGTGCCAGCAGCTTAGCGACAGGGGGCGGCTACACCTTC.

At least ten counts were recorded for this clonotype. CDR3 region: CASSLTGLKETQYF. CDR3 nucleotides: TGTGCCAGCAGCTTAACGGGCCTGAAAGAGACCCAGTACTTC. The chain has TRBV7-8 and TRBJ2-5; no reliable D call. The germline V gene encodes CDR1 SGHVS and CDR2 FQNEAQ. The ends were cut back, 2 bases at V and 3 bases at J, with 10 bases in the middle. The CDR3 is 14 residues long.

The chain links TRBV3-1 to TRBJ2-3, with 10 bases matching TRBD2. V lost 0 bases, J lost 5 bases, and 8 bases stayed unmatched. CDR3 length: 17 residues. Germline V gives CDR1 LGHDT, CDR2 YNNKEL (reference sequence). CDR3 loop: CASSQDRLAGVLDTQYF. In nucleotides, the CDR3 is TGTGCCAGCAGCCAAGACCGTCTAGCGGGAGTTCTAGATACGCAGTATTTT.

CDR3 sequence: CSAGAAGGYFEQYF. The CDR3 nucleotides read TGCAGTGCCGGGGCAGCGGGAGGCTACTTCGAGCAGTACTTC. V is TRBV20-1 and J is TRBJ2-7; 9 bases align to TRBD2. The length of the CDR3 is 14 residues. Trimming took 6 bases from V and 6 from J; bases not matched to a gene: 12. CDR1 is DFQATT and CDR2 is SNEGSKA in the germline V gene (reference sequence).

At least ten counts were recorded for this clonotype. Written as DNA, the CDR3 is TGTGCCAGTACGGTTGCTATGGGGCAGGGACTTTATGGCTACACCTTC. Translated, it gives CASTVAMGQGLYGYTF. This sequence joins TRBV19 and TRBJ1-2; D might be TRBD1 (5 bases). Trimming removed 7 bases from V and 5 bases from J, with 23 bases in between. Per germline, CDR1 LNHDA and CDR2 SQIVND (reference sequence). The CDR3 length is 16 residues.

In this sample, this clonotype turned up many times. The chain combines TRBV10-3 with TRBJ1-1, with 7 bases that match TRBD1. With 8 bases clipped from V and 1 base from J, the junction kept 4 bases outside the gene matches. The CDR3 sequence is 13 residues long. Germline values: CDR1 ENHRY, CDR2 SYGVKD. In nucleotides, the CDR3 is TGTGCCATCTGGGACAGCGGGAACACTGAAGCTTTCTTT. This encodes CAIWDSGNTEAFF.

This clonotype was detected a few times. The chain has TRBV19 and TRBJ1-1, with D uncertain. Germline-derived CDR1 and CDR2 are LNHDA and SQIVND (reference sequence). The CDR3 is 15 amino acids. With 1 base removed from V and 4 bases from J, the gap between germline ends came to 13 bases. CDR3 DNA: TGTGCCAGTAGTATAGGGGGTGATCGGAGCACTGAAGCTTTCTTT. It yields the protein CASSIGGDRSTEAFF.

This rearrangement joins TRBV3-1 to TRBJ2-3, with D possibly matching TRBD2 (6 bases). The CDR3 covers 13 residues. CDR1 and CDR2 (germline): LGHDT, YNNKEL (reference sequence). The V end lost 4 bases, the J end lost 7 bases, and 12 bases lay between the germline ends. This CDR3 is CASSPRDSYTQYF. Written as DNA, the CDR3 is TGTGCCAGCAGCCCGCGGGACTCTTATACGCAGTATTTT.

This clonotype was seen just once. The gene calls are TRBV4-1 and TRBJ2-7; TRBD1 is a possible D gene (5 bases). This CDR3 is built from 15 residues. In germline, CDR1 is MGHRA, CDR2 YSYEKL. Trimming stripped 0 bases from V and 3 bases from J, with 12 bases between. The CDR3 reads CASSQDGTQGYEQYF. In nucleotides, the CDR3 is TGCGCCAGCAGCCAAGATGGAACTCAGGGCTACGAGCAGTACTTC.

The chain employs TRBV10-3 and TRBJ2-3, with a possible D match to TRBD2 (5 bases). There are 14 residues in the CDR3. Germline CDR1 is ENHRY and CDR2 is SYGVKD. V dropped 3 bases and J dropped 3 bases, with 10 bases sitting between them. The CDR3 DNA reads TGTGCCATCAGTGATTTTCGAGGGACAGATACGCAGTATTTT. Its protein product is CAISDFRGTDTQYF.

A remark on this clonotype: This likely comes from a read error, as the CDR3 has no conserved phenylalanine or tryptophan at its end. This chain links TRBV6-2 or TRBV6-3 with TRBJ2-7; no firm D call. Looked up from germline, CDR1 is MNHEY and CDR2 is SVGEGT. This CDR3 has 14 residues. V lost 5 bases and J 4 bases, leaving 15 bases between the germline ends. The chain's CDR3 is CASSEAPGPYEQYL. The CDR3 DNA is TGTGCCAGCAGTGAAGCTCCGGGCCCTTACGAGCAGTACCTC.

This chain links TRBV5-6 with TRBJ1-1, with D possibly being TRBD1 (6 bases). In germline, CDR1 is SGHDT, CDR2 YYEEEE. V was pared by 1 base and J by 1 base, with 17 bases between. The CDR3 spans 17 residues. DNA of the CDR3: TGTGCCAGCAGCTTGAAGGACAGTAGTCAGACGAACACTGAAGCTTTCTTT. Its protein product is CASSLKDSSQTNTEAFF.

This clonotype was picked up a small number of times. The genes are TRBV27 and TRBJ1-1; 9 bases agree with TRBD1. V lost 1 base, J lost 4 bases, and 16 bases stayed unmatched. The CDR3 covers 19 residues. In germline, CDR1 is MNHEY, CDR2 SMNVEV (reference sequence). The CDR3 DNA is TGTGCCAGCAGTTTATTAATTGGGGGGGACAGGGTGAGTGTCACTGAAGCTTTCTTT. Amino acid sequence: CASSLLIGGDRVSVTEAFF.

The chain uses TRBV2 and TRBJ1-5; D is undetermined. Germline loops: CDR1 SNHLY, CDR2 FYNNEI. This CDR3 is built from 15 residues. Trimming took off 3 bases at V and 8 bases at J, with 17 bases between the two ends. CDR3 in DNA: TGTGCCAGCAGTGAGGTCGGAGAGGTCCCGGAGCCCCAGCATTTT. It is translated as CASSEVGEVPEPQHF.

The chain uses TRBV29-1 and TRBJ1-1, with D hard to call. Trimming took 4 bases from V and 2 from J, leaving 8 bases between them. The germline gives CDR1 SQVTM, CDR2 ANQGSEA. The CDR3 loop spans 12 amino acids. Written as DNA, the CDR3 is TGCAGCGTTGTTTGGGGAAACACTGAAGCTTTCTTT. Protein: CSVVWGNTEAFF. Combining the CDR3 with reference TRBV29-1 and TRBJ1-1 gives the whole variable domain SAVISQKPSRDICQRGTSLTIQCQVDSQVTMMFWYRQQPGQSLTLIATANQGSEATYESGFVIDKFPISRPNLTFSTLTVSNMSPEDSSIYLCSVVWGNTEAFFGQGTRLTVV.

The V gene is TRBV27, the J gene TRBJ1-1; D is undetermined. Germline V CDR1 and CDR2: MNHEY, SMNVEV (reference sequence). CDR3 length: 13 residues. V dropped 2 bases and J dropped 2 bases, with 6 bases sitting between them. The CDR3 loop is CASSLHQNTEAFF. The DNA of the CDR3 is TGTGCCAGCAGTTTACACCAAAACACTGAAGCTTTCTTT.

The chain is built from TRBV30 and TRBJ2-7; weak D call: TRBD2 (5 bases). The V and J ends lost 5 bases and 3 bases respectively, with 17 bases between them. The CDR3 loop spans 14 amino acids. Germline V CDR1 and CDR2: GTSNPN, SVGIG (reference sequence). The CDR3 protein is CAWGEGRSGYEQYF. The DNA for the CDR3 is TGTGCCTGGGGAGAGGGCAGAAGTGGCTACGAGCAGTACTTC.

This sequence joins TRBV5-1 and TRBJ2-1; D uncertain. The V end was cut by 1 base, the J end by 1 base, with 12 bases between. Per germline, CDR1 SGHRS and CDR2 YFSETQ. CDR3 size: 16 residues. CDR3: CASSLTLGSSYNEQFF. CDR3 coding DNA: TGCGCCAGCAGCTTGACTTTGGGGTCTTCCTACAATGAGCAGTTCTTC.

The chain employs TRBV20-1 and TRBJ2-7, with D perhaps matching TRBD2 (6 bases). CDR1 and CDR2 (germline): DFQATT, SNEGSKA (reference sequence). The CDR3 contains 13 residues. Between the trimmed V and J ends, which lost 7 bases and 2 bases, there was a span of 15 bases. The DNA for the CDR3 is TGCAGTGTCAGGGACTTGCTACCCTACGAGCAGTACTTC. Protein sequence: CSVRDLLPYEQYF.

This rearrangement joins TRBV7-2 to TRBJ2-5; TRBD2 might be the D (8 bases). The germline V and J ends were trimmed by 6 bases and 0 bases, with 17 bases remaining between them. CDR3 size: 16 residues. Germline CDR1 is SGHTA and CDR2 is FQGNSA. Written as DNA, the CDR3 is TGTGCCAGCAGACAGGGGAATAGCGGGGACCAAGAGACCCAGTACTTC. This encodes CASRQGNSGDQETQYF.

In this sample, this clonotype turned up a few times. The J gene is TRBJ2-7, the V gene TRBV20-1; TRBD1 matches 9 bases. V shed 6 bases, J shed 4 bases, and the junction held 7 bases outside the gene matches. There are 13 residues in the CDR3. Germline CDR1 and CDR2: DFQATT and SNEGSKA (reference sequence). The CDR3: CSAGSGQGYEQYF. The DNA of the CDR3 is TGCAGTGCCGGTTCGGGACAGGGTTACGAGCAGTACTTC.

This clonotype appeared a few times. V and J are TRBV10-1 and TRBJ1-1; possible D gene TRBD1, 5 bases. In germline, CDR1 is WNHNN, CDR2 SYGVQD (reference sequence). The CDR3 covers 16 residues. V was trimmed by 3 bases and J by 4 bases, leaving 18 bases between them. The CDR3 here is CASSESRQGLATEAFF. As DNA, the CDR3 is TGCGCCAGCAGTGAAAGTCGTCAGGGTTTGGCCACTGAAGCTTTCTTT.

This clonotype appeared a few times. The genes are TRBV20-1 and TRBJ2-7; 8 bases are shared with TRBD2. This CDR3 is 13 amino acids long. J gave up 0 bases and V 5 bases, and 3 bases lay outside the gene matches. In germline, CDR1 is DFQATT, CDR2 SNEGSKA (reference sequence). CDR3 in DNA: TGCAGTGCTTCGGGGGGGAACTCCTACGAGCAGTACTTC. As protein: CSASGGNSYEQYF.

The table lists this clonotype with many counts. The chain uses TRBV28 and TRBJ1-2, with D perhaps TRBD1 (6 bases). V lost 7 bases to trimming and J lost 6 bases, with 18 bases between them. Per germline, CDR1 MDHEN and CDR2 SYDVKM. The CDR3 covers 14 residues. The CDR3 nucleotides read TGTGCCAGCAACCTATCCAGGGGACGGCATGGCTACACCTTC. This gives the protein CASNLSRGRHGYTF.

This clonotype was seen more than once but under ten times. The chain recombines TRBV6-2 or TRBV6-3 with TRBJ1-5; TRBD1 is a possible D gene (5 bases). The germline V and J ends were trimmed by 10 bases and 4 bases, with 11 bases remaining between them. This CDR3 is 12 amino acids long. Germline-derived CDR1 and CDR2 are MNHEY and SVGEGT. CDR3 protein: CATGTPNQPQHF. CDR3 sequence (DNA): TGTGCCACTGGGACTCCTAATCAGCCCCAGCATTTT.

This clonotype has at least ten counts. The chain joins TRBV7-2 to TRBJ2-4, with TRBD2 as a possible D gene (6 bases). V dropped 4 bases and J dropped 1 base, with 11 bases sitting between them. The CDR3 has 15 residues. CDR1 is SGHTA, CDR2 FQGNSA, per germline. The CDR3 protein is CASSSSLAAKNIQYF. The CDR3, as DNA: TGTGCCAGCAGCTCTTCCCTAGCGGCCAAAAACATTCAGTACTTC. The variable domain in full, completed from reference TRBV7-2 and TRBJ2-4, reads GAGVSQSPSNKVTEKGKDVELRCDPISGHTALYWYRQSLGQGLEFLIYFQGNSAPDKSGLPSDRFSAERTGGSVSTLTIQRTQQEDSAVYLCASSSSLAAKNIQYFGAGTRLSVL.

This chain joins TRBV20-1 and TRBJ2-5; TRBD1 matches 8 bases. Germline assignment: CDR1 DFQATT and CDR2 SNEGSKA (reference sequence). Germline trimming cut 6 bases from V and 4 bases from J; bases unmatched to any gene: 7. The CDR3 consists of 13 residues. CDR3 coding DNA: TGCAGTGCGGCAACAGGGGGTGCAGAGACCCAGTACTTC. Protein product: CSAATGGAETQYF.

The rearrangement uses TRBV29-1 and TRBJ2-6; D not certain. Germline V gene lookup returns CDR1 SQVTM and CDR2 ANQGSEA. CDR3 length: 13 residues. V gave up 4 bases and J gave up 1 base, with 5 bases separating them. DNA for the CDR3: TGCAGCGTTGCTGGGTCTGGGGCCAACGTCCTGACTTTC. It translates to CSVAGSGANVLTF.

There are a few counts of this clonotype. This rearrangement joins TRBV7-2 to TRBJ2-7; 11 bases match TRBD2. The CDR3 spans 14 residues. The J segment lost 3 bases and the V segment lost 5 bases, leaving 3 bases of the junction unmatched. Germline V gene sequence: CDR1 SGHTA, CDR2 FQGNSA. The CDR3 nucleotides are TGTGCCAGCAGCCCTAGCGGGAGGAACTACGAGCAGTACTTC. Translating it yields CASSPSGRNYEQYF.